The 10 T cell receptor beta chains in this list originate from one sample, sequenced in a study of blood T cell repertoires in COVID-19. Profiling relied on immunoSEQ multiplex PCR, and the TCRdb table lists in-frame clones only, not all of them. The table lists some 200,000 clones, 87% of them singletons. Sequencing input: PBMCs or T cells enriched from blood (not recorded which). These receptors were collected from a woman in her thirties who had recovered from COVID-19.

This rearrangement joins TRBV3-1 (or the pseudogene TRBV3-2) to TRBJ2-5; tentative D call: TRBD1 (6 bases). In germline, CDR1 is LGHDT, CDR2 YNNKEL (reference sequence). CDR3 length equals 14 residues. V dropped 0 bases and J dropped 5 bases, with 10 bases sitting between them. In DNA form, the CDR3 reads TGTGCCAGCAGCCAAGAGGGGGCCCCGGAGACCCAGTACTTC. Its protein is CASSQEGAPETQYF.

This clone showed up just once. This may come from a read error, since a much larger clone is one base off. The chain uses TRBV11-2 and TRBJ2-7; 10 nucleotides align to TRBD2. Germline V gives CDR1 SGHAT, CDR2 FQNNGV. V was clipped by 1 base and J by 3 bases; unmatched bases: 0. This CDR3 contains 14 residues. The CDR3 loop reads CASSLGTSGYEQYF. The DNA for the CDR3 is TGTGCCAGCAGCTTAGGGACTAGCGGCTACGAGCAGTACTTC. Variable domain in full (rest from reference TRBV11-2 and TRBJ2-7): EAGVAQSPRYKIIEKRQSVAFWCNPISGHATLYWYQQILGQGPKLLIQFQNNGVVDDSQLPKDRFSAERLKGVDSTLKIQPAKLEDSAVYLCASSLGTSGYEQYFGPGTRLTVT.

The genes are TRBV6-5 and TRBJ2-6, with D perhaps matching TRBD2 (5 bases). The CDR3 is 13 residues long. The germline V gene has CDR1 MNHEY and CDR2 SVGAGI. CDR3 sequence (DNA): TGTGCGATGGGGAGCTCTGGGGCCAACGTCCTGACTTTC. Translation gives CAMGSSGANVLTF.

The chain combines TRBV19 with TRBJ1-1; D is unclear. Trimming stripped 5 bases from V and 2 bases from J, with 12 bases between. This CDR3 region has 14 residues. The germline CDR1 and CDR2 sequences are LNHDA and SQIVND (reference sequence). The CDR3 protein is CASSSGRRNTEAFF. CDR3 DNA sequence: TGTGCCAGTAGTTCCGGCAGGCGAAACACTGAAGCTTTCTTT.

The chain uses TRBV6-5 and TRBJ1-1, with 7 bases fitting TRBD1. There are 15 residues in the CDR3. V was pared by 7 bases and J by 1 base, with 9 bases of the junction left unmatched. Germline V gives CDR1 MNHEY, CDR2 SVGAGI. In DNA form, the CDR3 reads TGTGCCAGCAAGTTGACAGGGCTAGCGAACACTGAAGCTTTCTTT. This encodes CASKLTGLANTEAFF.

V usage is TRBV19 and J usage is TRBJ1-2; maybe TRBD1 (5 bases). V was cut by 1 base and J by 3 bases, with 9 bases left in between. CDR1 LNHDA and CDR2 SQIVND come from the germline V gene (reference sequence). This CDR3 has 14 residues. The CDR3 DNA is TGTGCCAGTAGTATAGTAATCAGGGACTATGGCTACACCTTC. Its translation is CASSIVIRDYGYTF.

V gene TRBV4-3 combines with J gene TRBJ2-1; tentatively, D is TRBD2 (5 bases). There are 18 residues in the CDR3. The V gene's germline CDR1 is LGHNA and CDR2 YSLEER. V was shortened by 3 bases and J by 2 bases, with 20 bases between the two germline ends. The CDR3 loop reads CASSHPTSGHDPYNEQFF. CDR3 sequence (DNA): TGCGCCAGCAGCCACCCGACCAGCGGTCACGATCCCTACAATGAGCAGTTCTTC.

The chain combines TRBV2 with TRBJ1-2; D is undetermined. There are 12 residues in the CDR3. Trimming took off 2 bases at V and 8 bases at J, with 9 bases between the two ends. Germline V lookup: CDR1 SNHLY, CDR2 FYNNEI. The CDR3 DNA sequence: TGTGCCAGCAGTGAAACTCCGGGGGGCTACACCTTC. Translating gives CASSETPGGYTF.

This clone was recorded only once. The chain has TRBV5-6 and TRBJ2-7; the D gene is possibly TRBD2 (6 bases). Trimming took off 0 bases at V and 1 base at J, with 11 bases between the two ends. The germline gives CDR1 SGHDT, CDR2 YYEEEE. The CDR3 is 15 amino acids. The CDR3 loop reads CASSLARTTSYEQYF. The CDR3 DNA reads TGTGCCAGCAGCTTGGCACGGACTACATCCTACGAGCAGTACTTC.

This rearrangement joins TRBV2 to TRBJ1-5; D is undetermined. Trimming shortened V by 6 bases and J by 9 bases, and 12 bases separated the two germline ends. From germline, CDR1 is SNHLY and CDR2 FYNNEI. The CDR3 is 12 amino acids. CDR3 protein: CASSDTRRPQHF. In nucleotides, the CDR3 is TGTGCCAGCAGCGATACAAGGAGGCCCCAGCATTTT.